Presented here are 25 T cell receptor beta chains from one specimen sequenced in a study of cytomegalovirus exposure and HLA in healthy donors listed by TCRdb under 2017. Library prep was done by the immunoSEQ multiplex PCR assay. For the multiplex PCR, a mixture combining 60 forward primers for TCR Vbeta segments and 13 reverse primers for TCR Jbeta segments was used. The clones in this table, taken by TCRdb from immuneACCESS, are in-frame only. Not every clone is retained; where verified, under half of the shortfall comes from an unresolved V gene, and the cause of the rest is unknown. The sample table lists about 140,000 clones, 60% to 85% of them with a count of one. The ten largest clones capture approximately 1.2% of the sample. Sequencing was carried out using PBMCs. The receptors here all came from a male donor in good health and CMV-seropositive.

The chain links TRBV27 to TRBJ2-7; D not resolved. Germline assignment: CDR1 MNHEY and CDR2 SMNVEV (reference sequence). There are 13 residues in the CDR3. V shed 3 bases and J shed 1 base, with 7 bases lying between them. The CDR3, as DNA: TGTGCCAGCAGTTTCTACAGATCCTACGAGCAGTACTTC. It codes for CASSFYRSYEQYF.

V and J are TRBV19 and TRBJ1-1, with unresolved D. CDR3 length: 12 residues. Germline values: CDR1 LNHDA, CDR2 SQIVND (reference sequence). V shed 5 bases and J shed 2 bases, with 6 bases lying between them. The CDR3 nucleotides read TGTGCCAGTAGTCGAGGCAACACTGAAGCTTTCTTT. It codes for CASSRGNTEAFF.

The CDR3 protein is CASSSQGARTEAFF. CDR3 DNA sequence: TGTGCCAGCAGCTCTCAGGGGGCGCGGACTGAAGCTTTCTTT. This chain uses TRBV7-9 with TRBJ1-1; 8 nucleotides agree with TRBD1. The ends lost 4 bases at V and 5 bases at J; junction bases unmatched: 6. This CDR3 region has 14 residues. In germline, CDR1 is SEHNR, CDR2 FQNEAQ (reference sequence).

The chain joins TRBV7-9 to TRBJ1-5, with 7 nucleotides matching TRBD1. The CDR3 is 13 residues long. Germline CDR1 is SEHNR and CDR2 is FQNEAQ (reference sequence). V lost 4 bases, J lost 6 bases, and 3 bases stayed unmatched. CDR3: CASSSTGIQPQHF. The CDR3 region has the DNA TGTGCCAGCAGCTCGACAGGGATTCAGCCCCAGCATTTT.

The V and J genes are TRBV18 and TRBJ1-5; maybe TRBD1 (5 bases). The CDR3 has 15 residues. The germline V and J ends were trimmed by 3 bases and 0 bases, with 9 bases remaining between them. Germline lookup yields CDR1 KGHSH and CDR2 LQKENI. The CDR3 protein is CASSPWGNSNQPQHF. Here the CDR3 DNA reads TGTGCCAGCTCACCTTGGGGCAATAGCAATCAGCCCCAGCATTTT.

The rearrangement links TRBV5-1 to TRBJ2-1; no clear D. Trimming took off 2 bases at V and 8 bases at J, with 8 bases between the two ends. The CDR3 consists of 12 residues. Per germline, CDR1 SGHRS and CDR2 YFSETQ. CDR3 in amino acids: CASSFNVDEQFF. The CDR3 DNA sequence: TGCGCCAGCAGCTTTAACGTAGATGAGCAGTTCTTC.

The chain links TRBV5-1 to TRBJ2-1, with 13 bases that match TRBD2. The germline CDR1 and CDR2 sequences are SGHRS and YFSETQ. This CDR3 is 16 amino acids long. V lost 0 bases and J lost 10; bases outside the gene matches: 7. The DNA of the CDR3 is TGCGCCAGCAGCTTGGCCCCGGGACTAGCGGGATGGGAGCAGTTCTTC. The encoded protein is CASSLAPGLAGWEQFF.

The chain has TRBV7-8 and TRBJ1-5; 7 bases fit TRBD1. There are 15 residues in the CDR3. The V segment lost 5 bases and the J segment 2 bases; nucleotides outside the gene matches: 6. CDR1 SGHVS and CDR2 FQNEAQ come from the germline V gene. The CDR3 nucleotides read TGTGCCAGCAGCCCGAAGGGGGCCGGCAATCAGCCCCAGCATTTT. It specifies CASSPKGAGNQPQHF.

The chain has TRBV15 and TRBJ1-2; D remains ambiguous. Germline V CDR1 and CDR2: LNHNV, YYDKDF (reference sequence). The CDR3 contains 13 residues. Trimming removed 3 bases from V and 3 bases from J, with 8 bases in between. As DNA, the CDR3 is TGTGCCACCAGCAGCCAGGAAGACTATGGCTACACCTTC. It translates to CATSSQEDYGYTF.

The chain couples TRBV6-4 to TRBJ2-7; 9 nucleotides align to TRBD1. The V gene end was trimmed by 6 bases and the J gene end by 2 bases; junction bases not matched to a gene: 14. CDR1 is MRHNA, CDR2 SNTAGT, per germline. The CDR3 has 17 amino acids. The CDR3 spells CASRPTGTGRGTYEQYF. DNA of the CDR3: TGTGCCAGCAGACCGACTGGGACAGGGAGGGGGACCTACGAGCAGTACTTC.

The V gene is TRBV19, the J gene TRBJ2-3; weak D call: TRBD2 (5 bases). The CDR3 sequence is 15 residues long. The germline V gene encodes CDR1 LNHDA and CDR2 SQIVND (reference sequence). V gave up 10 bases and J gave up 0 bases, with 17 bases separating them. The CDR3, as DNA: TGTGCCACCTCCGGACTCACAATAAGCACAGATACGCAGTATTTT. Translation: CATSGLTISTDTQYF.

This clone is a singleton in its sample. V is TRBV6-1 and J is TRBJ2-7, with D possibly being TRBD1 (6 bases). Germline V lookup: CDR1 MNHNS, CDR2 SASEGT. V lost 2 bases and J lost 2, with 19 bases in between. The length of the CDR3 is 17 residues. As DNA, the CDR3 is TGTGCCAGCAGTGAACAGCCCACCGGGACACTTACCTACGAGCAGTACTTC. Amino acids: CASSEQPTGTLTYEQYF.

The chain recombines TRBV10-1 with TRBJ2-7; no definite D call. The CDR3 extends over 18 amino acids. Germline CDR1 and CDR2: WNHNN and SYGVQD (reference sequence). Trimming pared 6 bases from V and 0 bases from J, leaving 24 bases between. CDR3 sequence: CASSRRYQDPSFSYEQYF. The CDR3 coding sequence is TGCGCCAGCAGCCGGAGATACCAAGATCCCAGTTTCTCCTACGAGCAGTACTTC.

The V and J genes are TRBV5-4 and TRBJ2-1; maybe TRBD1 (6 bases). Germline V gene sequence: CDR1 SGHNT, CDR2 YYREEE (reference sequence). The CDR3 is 14 amino acids. Trimming cost V 4 bases and J 1 base, with 9 bases left between them. CDR3 nucleotides: TGTGCCAGCAGCGGGCAGGGGTCCTACAATGAGCAGTTCTTC. It encodes CASSGQGSYNEQFF.

The chain employs TRBV5-1 and TRBJ2-5, with 7 positions matching TRBD1. CDR1 SGHRS and CDR2 YFSETQ come from the germline V gene. Unmatched junction bases numbered 5, after V lost 4 bases and J lost 2 bases. The length of the CDR3 is 14 residues. This CDR3 is CASSPGDRQETQYF. The CDR3 coding sequence is TGCGCCAGCAGCCCCGGGGACAGACAAGAGACCCAGTACTTC.

A few counts support this clone. V and J are TRBV7-9 and TRBJ1-6, with D hard to call. The CDR3 is 12 amino acids. Trimming took off 6 bases at V and 8 bases at J, with 8 bases between the two ends. CDR1 and CDR2 from the germline V gene are SEHNR and FQNEAQ (reference sequence). CDR3 nucleotides: TGTGCCAGCAGAGACGAGGATTCACCCCTCCACTTT. Translation gives CASRDEDSPLHF.

The V call is TRBV5-4, the J call TRBJ1-4; D not certain. Germline loops: CDR1 SGHNT, CDR2 YYREEE (reference sequence). V lost 1 base to trimming and J lost 3 bases, with 10 bases between them. The CDR3 covers 15 residues. CDR3 in DNA: TGTGCCAGCAGCTTGAGTACAGATCCTAATGAAAAACTGTTTTTT. Protein product: CASSLSTDPNEKLFF.

The gene calls are TRBV14 and TRBJ2-1; D remains unclear. Trimming stripped 1 base from V and 3 bases from J, with 7 bases between. The germline V gene has CDR1 SGHDN and CDR2 FVKESK. The CDR3 runs 14 residues. The CDR3 loop reads CASSQVAYYNEQFF. Written as DNA, the CDR3 is TGTGCCAGCAGCCAAGTAGCATACTACAATGAGCAGTTCTTC.

The chain links TRBV5-1 to TRBJ1-6, with 7 bases fitting TRBD1. CDR1 is SGHRS, CDR2 YFSETQ, per germline. V was pared by 3 bases and J by 8 bases, with 2 bases of the junction left unmatched. The CDR3 sequence is 13 residues long. DNA of the CDR3: TGCGCCAGCAGCTGGGACAGATATTCACCCCTCCACTTT. Translating it yields CASSWDRYSPLHF.

J is TRBJ2-1 and V is TRBV13, with 9 bases matching TRBD2. With V trimmed by 5 bases and J by 0 bases, 5 bases remained unmatched. CDR3 length equals 16 residues. Per the germline V gene, CDR1 is PRHDT and CDR2 is FYEKMQ (reference sequence). This CDR3 is CASSPDSGSSYNEQFF. The CDR3 nucleotides read TGTGCCAGCAGCCCCGATAGCGGGAGCTCCTACAATGAGCAGTTCTTC.

The chain links TRBV7-8 to TRBJ2-6; TRBD1 aligns across 7 bases. The CDR3 sequence is 19 residues long. With 1 base clipped from V and 2 bases from J, the junction kept 11 bases outside the gene matches. The germline V gene encodes CDR1 SGHVS and CDR2 FQNEAQ. CDR3 DNA sequence: TGTGCCAGCAGCTTAGAGGCGGGTCAGGGGGTTGCTGGGGCCAACGTCCTGACTTTC. Its translation: CASSLEAGQGVAGANVLTF.

This sequence joins TRBV30 and TRBJ2-4; tentatively, D is TRBD2 (5 bases). V gave up 0 bases and J gave up 5 bases, with 5 bases separating them. Per germline, CDR1 GTSNPN and CDR2 SVGIG (reference sequence). The CDR3 runs to 12 residues. CDR3 nucleotides: TGTGCCTGGAGTGTTAGCGAAAACATTCAGTACTTC. Translated, it gives CAWSVSENIQYF.

The chain recombines TRBV18 with TRBJ2-3; TRBD2 matches 10 bases. The CDR3 spans 18 residues. Germline-derived CDR1 and CDR2 are KGHSH and LQKENI. The ends lost 6 bases at V and 4 bases at J; junction bases unmatched: 16. CDR3 DNA: TGTGCCAGCTCCCCTAGGACTAGCGGCCCGAGGGGGCCAGATACGCAGTATTTT. This gives the protein CASSPRTSGPRGPDTQYF.

The chain has TRBV27 and TRBJ1-1; TRBD1 aligns across 11 bases. There are 16 residues in the CDR3. The V gene end was trimmed by 5 bases and the J gene end by 1 base; junction bases not matched to a gene: 6. Germline CDR1 is MNHEY and CDR2 is SMNVEV (reference sequence). Here the CDR3 reads CASSRWTGGRNTEAFF. The CDR3 coding sequence is TGTGCCAGCAGTCGTTGGACAGGGGGCCGGAACACTGAAGCTTTCTTT.

The chain couples TRBV2 to TRBJ1-1, with 7 bases matching TRBD1. Germline lookup yields CDR1 SNHLY and CDR2 FYNNEI. The CDR3 runs to 16 residues. Unmatched junction bases numbered 13, after V lost 5 bases and J lost 4 bases. Here the CDR3 DNA reads TGTGCCAGCAGTCTTCGGGACAGTAGGATTCCCACTGAAGCTTTCTTT. Its protein is CASSLRDSRIPTEAFF. Filled out from reference TRBV2 and TRBJ1-1, the complete variable domain reads EPEVTQTPSHQVTQMGQEVILRCVPISNHLYFYWYRQILGQKVEFLVSFYNNEISEKSEIFDDQFSVERPDGSNFTLKIRSTKLEDSAMYFCASSLRDSRIPTEAFFGQGTRLTVV.